These T cell receptor beta chains were read from a single sample in a study of radiotherapy plus CTLA-4 blockade in lung cancer. TCRdb keeps only in-frame clones here, not all; method: immunoSEQ multiplex PCR. The sample has 45,000 or so clones, approximately 70% seen once. Material: peripheral blood, obtained from a patient treated with radiotherapy plus ipilimumab. Receptors were obtained from a human donor with non-small cell lung cancer who had a complete response to radiotherapy plus ipilimumab. CDR3s include the opening cysteine and the closing phenylalanine or tryptophan. The D gene is left open where the match is weak. Size values are once, few and many counts, or a class for expanded clones, and some rows have none.

d_call: NA
clone_size: NA
j_call: TRBJ1-6
v_call: TRBV7-8
cdr3_aa: CASSLVRAGKPPLHF
cdr3_nt: TGTGCCAGCAGCTTAGTTCGGGCAGGGAAGCCACCCCTCCACTTT

d_call: TRBD1
clone_size: NA
j_call: TRBJ2-2
v_call: TRBV29-1
cdr3_aa: CSVFRDRGTGELFF
cdr3_nt: TGCAGCGTTTTCCGGGACAGGGGCACCGGGGAGCTGTTTTTT

d_call: NA
clone_size: NA
j_call: TRBJ2-5
v_call: TRBV7-9
cdr3_aa: CASSEDILGETQYF
cdr3_nt: TGTGCCAGCAGCGAAGACATCCTTGGCGAGACCCAGTACTTC

d_call: NA
clone_size: few
j_call: TRBJ2-1
v_call: TRBV10-2
cdr3_aa: CASSDMVGPIWGWGNEQFF
cdr3_nt: TGCGCCAGCAGTGATATGGTGGGGCCTATCTGGGGCTGGGGCAATGAGCAGTTCTTC

d_call: NA
clone_size: few
j_call: TRBJ1-5
v_call: TRBV6-4
cdr3_aa: CASSAAGGHQDSNQPQHF
cdr3_nt: TGTGCCAGCAGTGCGGCGGGGGGACACCAGGATAGCAATCAGCCCCAGCATTTT

d_call: NA
clone_size: NA
j_call: TRBJ2-7
v_call: TRBV5-5
cdr3_aa: CASSWSGTAYEQYF
cdr3_nt: TGTGCCAGCAGCTGGTCGGGAACAGCCTACGAGCAGTACTTC

d_call: NA
clone_size: once
j_call: TRBJ1-1
v_call: TRBV4-1
cdr3_aa: CASSPRTGTEAFF
cdr3_nt: TGCGCCAGCAGCCCCCGGACTGGAACTGAAGCTTTCTTT

d_call: NA
clone_size: NA
j_call: TRBJ2-2
v_call: TRBV7-9
cdr3_aa: CASRPGLITGELFF
cdr3_nt: TGTGCCAGCAGACCCGGACTGATTACCGGGGAGCTGTTTTTT

d_call: NA
clone_size: NA
j_call: TRBJ1-1
v_call: TRBV28
cdr3_aa: CASSLDRRRGTEAFF
cdr3_nt: TGTGCCAGCAGTTTAGATCGCAGACGCGGAACTGAAGCTTTCTTT

d_call: NA
clone_size: NA
j_call: TRBJ2-2
v_call: TRBV19
cdr3_aa: CASSPGGFVGELFF
cdr3_nt: TGTGCCAGTAGCCCAGGGGGGTTCGTTGGGGAGCTGTTTTTT

d_call: TRBD2
clone_size: NA
j_call: TRBJ2-1
v_call: TRBV2
cdr3_aa: CASNVAGTYNEQFF
cdr3_nt: TGTGCCAGCAACGTAGCGGGGACCTACAATGAGCAGTTCTTC

d_call: NA
clone_size: NA
j_call: TRBJ2-1
v_call: TRBV28
cdr3_aa: CASSLLGGKGLGGEQFF
cdr3_nt: TGTGCCAGCAGTTTATTGGGCGGGAAGGGCCTCGGCGGTGAGCAGTTCTTC

d_call: TRBD1
clone_size: few
j_call: TRBJ1-4
v_call: TRBV28
cdr3_aa: CASSFTGGANEKLFF
cdr3_nt: TGTGCCAGCAGTTTCACAGGGGGCGCAAATGAAAAACTGTTTTTT

d_call: NA
clone_size: NA
j_call: TRBJ1-2
v_call: TRBV7-2
cdr3_aa: CASSDPAGGANYGYTF
cdr3_nt: TGTGCCAGCAGCGATCCGGCCGGGGGGGCTAACTATGGCTACACCTTC

d_call: TRBD2
clone_size: NA
j_call: TRBJ2-7
v_call: TRBV7-3
cdr3_aa: CASRLAGGTYEQYF
cdr3_nt: TGTGCCAGCAGATTAGCGGGAGGGACCTACGAGCAGTACTTC

d_call: NA
clone_size: few
j_call: TRBJ1-2
v_call: TRBV5-8
cdr3_aa: CASSLLGVGGYTF
cdr3_nt: TGTGCCAGCAGCTTGTTAGGGGTTGGTGGCTACACCTTC

d_call: TRBD2
clone_size: once
j_call: TRBJ2-7
v_call: TRBV6-1
cdr3_aa: CASRLASGGSYEQYF
cdr3_nt: TGTGCCAGCAGGCTAGCTAGCGGGGGATCCTACGAGCAGTACTTC

d_call: TRBD2
clone_size: NA
j_call: TRBJ2-6
v_call: TRBV6-1
cdr3_aa: CASSEGLRLAGVGANVLTF
cdr3_nt: TGTGCCAGCAGTGAAGGTCTGCGGCTAGCGGGGGTTGGGGCCAACGTCCTGACTTTC

d_call: NA
clone_size: NA
j_call: TRBJ1-4
v_call: TRBV18
cdr3_aa: CASSPGTPNSEKLFF
cdr3_nt: TGTGCCAGCTCACCAGGTACCCCAAACTCTGAAAAACTGTTTTTT

d_call: NA
clone_size: NA
j_call: TRBJ2-7
v_call: TRBV28
cdr3_aa: CASSQTYYEQYF
cdr3_nt: TGTGCCAGCAGCCAAACTTACTACGAGCAGTACTTC

d_call: NA
clone_size: few
j_call: TRBJ2-7
v_call: TRBV10-1
cdr3_aa: CASSDPSAYEQYF
cdr3_nt: TGCGCCAGCAGTGACCCTTCGGCCTACGAGCAGTACTTC

d_call: TRBD2
clone_size: NA
j_call: TRBJ2-7
v_call: TRBV19
cdr3_aa: CASSIGAGAPEQYF
cdr3_nt: TGTGCCAGTAGTATAGGAGCGGGGGCTCCCGAGCAGTACTTC

d_call: TRBD2
clone_size: NA
j_call: TRBJ2-1
v_call: TRBV28
cdr3_aa: CASSTGREMFF
cdr3_nt: TGTGCCAGCAGCACCGGGCGGGAGATGTTCTTC

d_call: TRBD1
clone_size: NA
j_call: TRBJ2-5
v_call: TRBV12-5
cdr3_aa: CASGLGQGGSETQYF
cdr3_nt: TGTGCTAGTGGTTTGGGCCAAGGGGGCTCTGAGACCCAGTACTTC

d_call: TRBD1
clone_size: NA
j_call: TRBJ2-7
v_call: TRBV6-6
cdr3_aa: CASSYGTANYEQYF
cdr3_nt: TGTGCCAGCAGTTACGGGACAGCTAACTACGAGCAGTACTTC

d_call: NA
clone_size: NA
j_call: TRBJ2-4
v_call: TRBV28
cdr3_aa: CASSPPGGSKNIQYF
cdr3_nt: TGTGCCAGCAGTCCGCCCGGAGGGTCCAAAAACATTCAGTACTTC